The rows below give T cell receptor beta chains drawn from one sample of a study of CXCR3-negative and CXCR3-positive naive CD8 T cells. TCRdb derives one entry per CDR3 protein from the 5' RACE reads, leaving out DNA. With some 66,000 distinct CDR3 sequences in the sample, the ten largest clones hold about 1.5%. Sequences were obtained from naive CXCR3- CD8+ T cells from blood. These receptors were taken from a human donor in good health. Some clones in this sample may be carry-over from other donors' samples. The CDR3 runs from the conserved cysteine through the conserved F or W.

j_call | v_call | cdr3_aa
TRBJ2-7 | TRBV9 | CASSVGADYEQYF
TRBJ2-5 | TRBV9 | CASSAQLAGVGETQYF
TRBJ2-7 | TRBV14 | CASSQRLPPEGEQYF
TRBJ1-1 | TRBV20-1 | CSASGGGDTEAFF
TRBJ2-7 | TRBV29-1 | CSVEAGSTYEQYF
TRBJ1-6 | TRBV11-2 | CASSLAGGNSPLHF
TRBJ1-1 | TRBV10-1 | CASSESTGLNTEAFF
TRBJ2-7 | TRBV19 | CASSILGTAEQYF
TRBJ2-1 | TRBV6-2/TRBV6-3 | CASSYSESPSNEQFF
TRBJ2-2 | TRBV29-1 | CSVDDDTGELFF
TRBJ2-7 | TRBV7-9 | CASTYTYEQYF
TRBJ1-3 | TRBV28 | CAGRVAGPGNTIYF
TRBJ1-1 | TRBV19 | CASTKLHTMNTEAFF
TRBJ2-1 | TRBV2 | CASSDLVAGDNEQFF
TRBJ2-2 | TRBV7-9 | CASSPGTPNTGELFF
TRBJ2-7 | TRBV12-3/TRBV12-4 | CATGTSEYEQYF
TRBJ2-2 | TRBV12-3/TRBV12-4 | CASSDEENLNTGELFF
TRBJ2-7 | TRBV7-8 | CASSIGTSGTWSSYELYF
TRBJ2-1 | TRBV9 | CASSAPRAGAVTYNEQFF
TRBJ2-7 | TRBV4-1 | CASSQDLGLAGYEQYF
TRBJ1-2 | TRBV29-1 | CSVEGGGQVLNYGYTF
TRBJ2-4 | TRBV12-3/TRBV12-4 | CASSFTPGLAGGGTKNIQYF
TRBJ2-1 | TRBV29-1 | CSVEGGWGLGNEQFF
TRBJ2-1 | TRBV14 | CASSQNPGFEQFF
TRBJ2-2 | TRBV7-3 | CASSQTGGYTGELFF
TRBJ2-1 | TRBV12-3/TRBV12-4 | CASSFSGGPYNEQFF
TRBJ1-2 | TRBV7-9 | CASSAPGQGANYGYTF
TRBJ2-5 | TRBV20-1 | CSATGGEGSVETQYF
TRBJ1-1 | TRBV20-1 | CSARAGDYTEAFF
TRBJ2-3 | TRBV7-2 | CASSLFSRPGLESTDTQYF
TRBJ2-1 | TRBV7-6 | CASSLDHPTSGNIYNEQFF
TRBJ2-5 | TRBV9 | CASSILGGTETQYF
TRBJ2-1 | TRBV13 | CASSRDRVNEQFF
TRBJ2-2 | TRBV6-5 | CASSYSKSGELFF
TRBJ2-2 | TRBV3-1 | CASSPRGRDTGELFF
TRBJ2-3 | TRBV11-2 | CASSSLSGTRADTQYF
TRBJ1-1 | TRBV29-1 | CSVVVWGGGDTEAFF
TRBJ1-4 | TRBV25-1 | CASSVRGPNEKLFF
TRBJ2-3 | TRBV15 | CATQGSSTDTQYF
TRBJ2-7 | TRBV19 | CASSRAGASYEQYF
TRBJ2-5 | TRBV5-1 | CASSNGTSGILWETQYF
TRBJ1-6 | TRBV6-5 | CASGYSDRGDSPLHF
TRBJ2-5 | TRBV7-6 | CASSPTPGGEETQYF
TRBJ2-2 | TRBV7-6 | CASSVTGVSTGELFF
TRBJ2-2 | TRBV5-6 | CASSLGAYTGELFF
TRBJ2-7 | TRBV28 | CASSGPYTRNEQYF
TRBJ2-7 | TRBV29-1 | CSVGVPGQGDEQYF
TRBJ2-1 | TRBV29-1 | CSVVPGLAGARISSYNEQFF
TRBJ2-1 | TRBV10-3 | CAISDGTSGNNEQFF
TRBJ2-5 | TRBV2 | CASSDSATGAQETQYF
TRBJ2-2 | TRBV6-5 | CASSFLQGAGELFF
TRBJ1-3 | TRBV5-1 | CASSFDGIPQGSGNTIYF
TRBJ1-2 | TRBV7-6 | CASSLGQENYGYTF
TRBJ2-7 | TRBV29-1 | CSAATDSYEQYF
TRBJ1-1 | TRBV5-1 | CASSLALGAAEAFF
TRBJ2-7 | TRBV4-1 | CASGGPPYEQYF
TRBJ2-7 | TRBV20-1 | CSAETPTSGSYEQYF